These T cell receptor beta chains were read from a single sample in a study of T cell responses to AZD1222 COVID-19 vaccine. Produced via immunoSEQ multiplex PCR; TCRdb's table is partial and in-frame only. This sample has about 170,000 clones, with just under 90% found just once. The sequenced sample was peripheral blood, obtained 28 days after the second dose of the MenACWY control vaccine. The origin of the receptors is an adult who received the MenACWY meningococcal vaccine as a control. Both conserved end residues are part of each CDR3. D genes are given only for firm matches. Where a row states a size, it is once, few, many or the class of an expanded clone; other rows omit it.

d_call: NA
v_call: TRBV3-1/TRBV3-2
clone_size: NA
j_call: TRBJ2-2
cdr3_aa: CASSPWGTGELFF
cdr3_nt: TGTGCCAGCAGCCCCTGGGGGACCGGGGAGCTGTTTTTT

d_call: NA
v_call: TRBV5-1
clone_size: NA
j_call: TRBJ2-5
cdr3_aa: CASRPQGREETQYF
cdr3_nt: TGCGCCAGCAGGCCCCAGGGGAGGGAAGAGACCCAGTACTTC

d_call: TRBD1
v_call: TRBV3-1/TRBV3-2
clone_size: NA
j_call: TRBJ1-5
cdr3_aa: CASSQHPGQINQPQHF
cdr3_nt: TGTGCCAGCAGCCAACACCCGGGACAGATCAATCAGCCCCAGCATTTT

d_call: NA
v_call: TRBV5-1
clone_size: NA
j_call: TRBJ2-1
cdr3_aa: CASSPTGGSYNEQFF
cdr3_nt: TGCGCCAGCAGCCCGACTGGAGGTAGCTACAATGAGCAGTTCTTC

d_call: NA
v_call: TRBV10-3
clone_size: NA
j_call: TRBJ1-2
cdr3_aa: CAISLRQPDYGYTF
cdr3_nt: TGTGCCATCAGCCTACGACAGCCTGACTATGGCTACACCTTC

d_call: TRBD2
v_call: TRBV10-3
clone_size: NA
j_call: TRBJ2-1
cdr3_aa: CAISGRHPGLAGEAVEQFF
cdr3_nt: TGTGCCATCAGTGGGCGTCACCCGGGACTAGCGGGAGAAGCGGTCGAGCAGTTCTTC

d_call: NA
v_call: TRBV6-1
clone_size: NA
j_call: TRBJ2-7
cdr3_aa: CASSESGQGYREQYF
cdr3_nt: TGTGCCAGCAGTGAATCGGGTCAGGGTTACCGCGAGCAGTACTTC

d_call: NA
v_call: TRBV27
clone_size: NA
j_call: TRBJ1-2
cdr3_aa: CASSLAGTGYTF
cdr3_nt: TGTGCCAGCAGTTTAGCAGGGACCGGCTACACCTTC

d_call: NA
v_call: TRBV15
clone_size: NA
j_call: TRBJ2-7
cdr3_aa: CATSRDRGTAYEQYF
cdr3_nt: TGTGCCACCAGCAGAGATAGGGGGACGGCCTACGAGCAGTACTTC

d_call: TRBD2
v_call: TRBV7-2
clone_size: NA
j_call: TRBJ2-7
cdr3_aa: CAPLGHTGTSGRYEQYF
cdr3_nt: TGTGCACCCTTGGGACATACCGGGACTAGCGGGAGATACGAGCAGTACTTC

d_call: TRBD1
v_call: TRBV27
clone_size: NA
j_call: TRBJ1-5
cdr3_aa: CASSLFGTGKNQPQHF
cdr3_nt: TGTGCCAGCAGTTTATTTGGGACAGGGAAAAATCAGCCCCAGCATTTT

d_call: TRBD1
v_call: TRBV7-2
clone_size: NA
j_call: TRBJ2-7
cdr3_aa: CASSADRAYEQYF
cdr3_nt: TGTGCCAGCAGCGCGGACAGGGCCTACGAGCAGTACTTC

d_call: TRBD1
v_call: TRBV2
clone_size: NA
j_call: TRBJ1-6
cdr3_aa: CASTEEGRGPPLHF
cdr3_nt: TGTGCCAGCACAGAGGAAGGCAGGGGGCCCCCCCTCCACTTT

d_call: TRBD2
v_call: TRBV3-1/TRBV3-2
clone_size: NA
j_call: TRBJ2-3
cdr3_aa: CASSQEPVAGGYADTQYF
cdr3_nt: TGTGCCAGCAGCCAAGAGCCTGTAGCGGGAGGGTACGCAGATACGCAGTATTTT

d_call: TRBD1
v_call: TRBV28
clone_size: few
j_call: TRBJ1-1
cdr3_aa: CASTLDRAPMNTEAFF
cdr3_nt: TGTGCCAGCACCCTTGACAGGGCCCCTATGAACACTGAAGCTTTCTTT

d_call: NA
v_call: TRBV6-2/TRBV6-3
clone_size: NA
j_call: TRBJ2-1
cdr3_aa: CASSYRGGKPYNEQFF
cdr3_nt: TGTGCCAGCAGTTACCGGGGCGGAAAGCCTTACAATGAGCAGTTCTTC

d_call: NA
v_call: TRBV19
clone_size: NA
j_call: TRBJ1-2
cdr3_aa: CASSLQGRGYTF
cdr3_nt: TGTGCCAGTAGTCTCCAGGGACGCGGCTACACCTTC